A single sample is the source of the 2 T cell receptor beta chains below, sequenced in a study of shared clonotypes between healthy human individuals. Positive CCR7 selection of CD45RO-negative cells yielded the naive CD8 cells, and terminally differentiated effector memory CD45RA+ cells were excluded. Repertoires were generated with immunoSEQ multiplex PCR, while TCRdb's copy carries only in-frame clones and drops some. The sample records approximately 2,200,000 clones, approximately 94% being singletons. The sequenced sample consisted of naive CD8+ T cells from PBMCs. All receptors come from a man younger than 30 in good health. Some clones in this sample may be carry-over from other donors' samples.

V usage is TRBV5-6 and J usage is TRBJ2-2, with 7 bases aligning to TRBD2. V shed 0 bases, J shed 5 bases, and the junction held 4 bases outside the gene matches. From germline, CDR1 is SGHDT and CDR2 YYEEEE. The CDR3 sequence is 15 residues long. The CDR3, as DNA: TGTGCCAGCAGCTTGGGCGGGAGTGCGACCGGGGAGCTGTTTTTT. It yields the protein CASSLGGSATGELFF.

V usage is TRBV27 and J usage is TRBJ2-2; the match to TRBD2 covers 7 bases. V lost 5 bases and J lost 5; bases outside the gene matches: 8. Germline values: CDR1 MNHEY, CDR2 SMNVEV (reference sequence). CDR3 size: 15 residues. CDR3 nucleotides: TGTGCCAGCAGTCTCACGACTAGCAGAACCGGGGAGCTGTTTTTT. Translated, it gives CASSLTTSRTGELFF.